These T cell receptor beta chains were read from a single sample in a study of shared clonotypes between healthy human individuals. Profiling relied on immunoSEQ multiplex PCR, and the TCRdb table lists in-frame clones only, not all of them. The sample lists fewer than 850,000 clones, about 90% occurring once. The specimen was memory CD8+ T cells from PBMCs. Every receptor here comes from a man aged 18 to 29 in good health. Some clones in this sample may be carry-over from other donors' samples. Each CDR3 is given with its conserved first and last residue. D genes are given only for firm matches. Rows give clone size only sometimes, using once, few, many, or a class for an expanded clone.

.	TRBV27	TRBD1	TRBJ2-7	TGTGCCAGCAGTATCGACAGGGTGAACGAGCAGTACTTC	CASSIDRVNEQYF
.	TRBV6-5	.	TRBJ1-2	TGTGCCAGCAGTTACCTGGCAGGGACCAACTATGGCTACACCTTC	CASSYLAGTNYGYTF
.	TRBV13	TRBD2	TRBJ2-7	TGTGCCAGCAACCAAGGAGCGGGGACCTACGAGCAGTACTTC	CASNQGAGTYEQYF
.	TRBV19	.	TRBJ1-1	TGTGCCAGTAGTATCGGGAACACTGAAGCTTTCTTT	CASSIGNTEAFF
few	TRBV10-3	.	TRBJ1-1	TGTGCCATCAGTCGGGGGAACACTGAAGCTTTCTTT	CAISRGNTEAFF
.	TRBV7-9	TRBD2	TRBJ2-7	TGTGCCAGCAGCACCGTAGCGGGAAGCTCCTACGAGCAGTACTTC	CASSTVAGSSYEQYF
.	TRBV6-6	TRBD2	TRBJ2-1	TGTGCCAGCAGGCTCTATGCTAGCGGGAGGGGGGATGAGCAGTTCTTC	CASRLYASGRGDEQFF
.	TRBV28	.	TRBJ2-7	TGTGCCAGCAGTTTTTCTGAGGGGTACGAGCAGTACTTC	CASSFSEGYEQYF
.	TRBV10-3	.	TRBJ2-7	TGTGCCATCAGTGAGAGGGGGGCGCAGTCCTACGAGCAGTACTTC	CAISERGAQSYEQYF
.	TRBV7-6	.	TRBJ2-7	TGTGCCAGCAGCTCCGATTGGCAGTTATCCTACGAGCAGTACTTC	CASSSDWQLSYEQYF
.	TRBV7-9	.	TRBJ2-1	TGTGCCAGCAGCTTTACGACATCCCCCAATGAGCAGTTCTTC	CASSFTTSPNEQFF
.	TRBV7-9	.	TRBJ1-1	TGTGCCAGCAGCCCCCACGCAGGATACATGAACACTGAAGCTTTCTTT	CASSPHAGYMNTEAFF
.	TRBV7-8	.	TRBJ1-5	TGTGCCAGCAGCTTGGTCAGGGTTGGTTTTCGTCAGCCCCAGCATTTT	CASSLVRVGFRQPQHF
.	TRBV11-2	.	TRBJ2-7	TGTGCCAGCAGCTCTCTAGATTCTACGAGGGAGCAGTACTTC	CASSSLDSTREQYF
.	TRBV5-4	TRBD2	TRBJ2-7	TGTGCCAGCAGCCCCGGACTAGCGGGAGTCCCCACCTACGAGCAGTACTTC	CASSPGLAGVPTYEQYF
.	TRBV6-1	.	TRBJ2-7	TGTGCCAGCAGTCCTCTGGGGGGCGAGCAGTACTTC	CASSPLGGEQYF
.	TRBV28	.	TRBJ2-1	TGTGCCAGCAGTTTAGGTGTCTCCCCTCGCAATGAGCAGTTCTTC	CASSLGVSPRNEQFF
.	TRBV10-1	.	TRBJ2-1	TGCGCCAGCAGTGAAACAGGGACGAACAATGAGCAGTTCTTC	CASSETGTNNEQFF
.	TRBV2	TRBD1	TRBJ1-3	TGTGCCAGCAGGGACAGGGCGATTTCTGGAAACACCATATATTTT	CASRDRAISGNTIYF